The TCR beta chain described here comes from a study of spatial heterogeneity in lung cancer. Study information: Donation came from 70 or so patients with untreated early-stage non-small cell lung cancer. In the raw reads, each unique TCR and UMI combination was present more than ten times on average.

MiXCR, applied by TCRdb to the 5' RACE reads, yields one record per CDR3 protein. The table shows roughly 29,000 distinct CDR3 sequences, with 5% to 6% occurring only once. In its sample, this clonotype was seen many times. Looked up from germline, CDR1 is LGHNA and CDR2 is YSLEER. This CDR3 has 18 residues. V lost 1 base and J lost 9; bases outside the gene matches: 15. Time point given: blood at routine non-recurrence follow-up after resection. Unsorted samples of tumor, nontumor lung or frozen PBMC had their whole RNA sequenced. The chain joins TRBV4-3 to TRBJ2-1; 10 positions match TRBD2. This TCR derives from a female donor with early-stage non-small cell lung cancer. Sequenced material: PBMCs, taken at follow-up. The CDR3 loop is CASSQGISGGLLLTEQFF. In nucleotides, the CDR3 is TGCGCCAGCAGCCAAGGGATTAGCGGGGGGCTTCTCCTCACTGAGCAGTTCTTC.